A single sample gave rise to the 12 T cell receptor beta chains below, sequenced in a study of cytomegalovirus exposure and HLA in healthy donors. Assay: immunoSEQ multiplex PCR; the TCRdb copy retains only in-frame clones and omits some. The sample comprises 120,000 or so clones, about nine tenths of which are singletons, and more than 1.5% rests with the top ten. The sample was PBMCs. These receptors originate from a woman aged 18-35 years in good health and CMV-seronegative.

This clone has only one observation. The V call is TRBV6-1, the J call TRBJ1-1; no definite D call. Germline CDR1 MNHNS, CDR2 SASEGT. There are 15 residues in the CDR3. Trimming removed 2 bases at V and 1 base at J, with 11 bases between. The CDR3 spells CASSERWEWNTEAFF. CDR3 in DNA: TGTGCCAGCAGTGAAAGGTGGGAGTGGAACACTGAAGCTTTCTTT.

This clone was observed a few times. The rearrangement uses TRBV19 and TRBJ1-2; tentative D call: TRBD1 (5 bases). The CDR3 extends over 15 amino acids. Trimming stripped 5 bases from V and 3 bases from J, with 16 bases between. Per the germline V gene, CDR1 is LNHDA and CDR2 is SQIVND (reference sequence). CDR3 region: CASSWWGEADYGYTF. The CDR3, as DNA: TGTGCCAGTAGTTGGTGGGGGGAGGCGGACTATGGCTACACCTTC.

The rearrangement uses TRBV6-5 and TRBJ2-5; D is uncertain. CDR1 and CDR2 (germline): MNHEY, SVGAGI. The CDR3 covers 13 residues. V lost 5 bases to trimming and J lost 1 base, with 8 bases between them. The CDR3 region has the DNA TGTGCCAGCAGTCCCCCCTCCCAAGAGACCCAGTACTTC. Its translation: CASSPPSQETQYF.

V usage is TRBV5-4 and J usage is TRBJ2-1; 11 nucleotides align to TRBD2. Germline CDR1 and CDR2: SGHNT and YYREEE (reference sequence). This CDR3 region has 15 residues. V was clipped by 1 base and J by 7 bases; unmatched bases: 4. In DNA form, the CDR3 reads TGTGCCAGCAGCTTGACACTAGCGGGGGTAAATGAGCAGTTCTTC. Protein product: CASSLTLAGVNEQFF. The full variable domain, its missing parts supplied by reference TRBV5-4 and TRBJ2-1, is ETGVTQSPTHLIKTRGQQVTLRCSSQSGHNTVSWYQQALGQGPQFIFQYYREEENGRGNFPPRFSGLQFPNYSSELNVNALELDDSALYLCASSLTLAGVNEQFFGPGTRLTVL.

The chain carries TRBV19 and TRBJ1-1; weak D call: TRBD1 (5 bases). This CDR3 region has 13 residues. Trimming took 7 bases from V and 1 from J, leaving 10 bases between them. Per the germline V gene, CDR1 is LNHDA and CDR2 is SQIVND (reference sequence). This CDR3 is CASTPTANTEAFF. CDR3 DNA: TGTGCCAGTACCCCGACAGCGAACACTGAAGCTTTCTTT. The whole variable domain, remainder taken from reference TRBV19 and TRBJ1-1, is DGGITQSPKYLFRKEGQNVTLSCEQNLNHDAMYWYRQDPGQGLRLIYYSQIVNDFQKGDIAEGYSVSREKKESFPLTVTSAQKNPTAFYLCASTPTANTEAFFGQGTRLTVV.

The chain links TRBV7-8 to TRBJ1-5; TRBD1 agrees at 7 bases. Germline V CDR1 and CDR2: SGHVS, FQNEAQ. V lost 3 bases and J lost 0; bases outside the gene matches: 8. The CDR3 is made up of 17 amino acids. The CDR3 sequence: CASSFTSGGDSNQPQHF. The CDR3 nucleotides read TGTGCCAGCAGCTTCACTTCAGGGGGAGATAGCAATCAGCCCCAGCATTTT.

CDR3 DNA: TGTGCCAGCAGCTTGGGCCTAGCGGCATCCTCCTACGAGCAGTACTTC. This translates into CASSLGLAASSYEQYF. This sequence joins TRBV5-5 and TRBJ2-7, with TRBD2 matching over 7 bases. V was clipped by 0 bases and J by 0 bases; unmatched bases: 6. The germline V gene encodes CDR1 SGHKS and CDR2 YYEKEE (reference sequence). The CDR3 runs to 16 residues.

The chain joins TRBV10-3 to TRBJ2-1; the D gene is possibly TRBD1 (5 bases). Trimming took 0 bases from V and 3 from J, leaving 9 bases between them. The germline CDR1 and CDR2 sequences are ENHRY and SYGVKD. CDR3 length: 15 amino acids. The CDR3 nucleotides read TGTGCCATCAGTGAGTCAAGGGGCGTCTACAATGAGCAGTTCTTC. Translated, it gives CAISESRGVYNEQFF.

The chain combines TRBV6-1 with TRBJ2-7; 8 nucleotides match TRBD1. CDR3 length equals 14 residues. Trimming at V came to 10 bases and at J to 2 bases, leaving 10 bases not matched to a gene. The germline V gene has CDR1 MNHNS and CDR2 SASEGT. The CDR3 loop is CATTYGQGAYEQYF. Here the CDR3 DNA reads TGTGCCACCACCTACGGACAGGGCGCCTACGAGCAGTACTTC.

The chain couples TRBV30 to TRBJ2-4; D ambiguous. This CDR3 comprises 17 residues. Germline V lookup: CDR1 GTSNPN, CDR2 SVGIG (reference sequence). V lost 0 bases, J lost 0 bases, and 15 bases lay in between. CDR3 residues: CAWSVLVGDLAKNIQYF. CDR3 nucleotide sequence: TGTGCCTGGAGTGTACTCGTCGGAGATTTAGCCAAAAACATTCAGTACTTC.

The gene calls are TRBV13 and TRBJ2-5, with TRBD1 matching over 11 bases. V shed 2 bases, J shed 6 bases, and the junction held 5 bases outside the gene matches. The CDR3 spans 15 residues. Per the germline V gene, CDR1 is PRHDT and CDR2 is FYEKMQ (reference sequence). The CDR3 DNA is TGTGCCAGCAGCTTATGGGGACAGGGGGGACAGACCCAGTACTTC. The encoded protein is CASSLWGQGGQTQYF.

V usage is TRBV10-1 and J usage is TRBJ2-1, with TRBD2 matching over 8 bases. With 2 bases clipped from V and 6 bases from J, the junction kept 6 bases outside the gene matches. The CDR3 runs 15 residues. Germline assignment: CDR1 WNHNN and CDR2 SYGVQD (reference sequence). CDR3 DNA sequence: TGCGCCAGCAGTGAGGATAGCGGGACGGGCAATGAGCAGTTCTTC. Translation: CASSEDSGTGNEQFF.